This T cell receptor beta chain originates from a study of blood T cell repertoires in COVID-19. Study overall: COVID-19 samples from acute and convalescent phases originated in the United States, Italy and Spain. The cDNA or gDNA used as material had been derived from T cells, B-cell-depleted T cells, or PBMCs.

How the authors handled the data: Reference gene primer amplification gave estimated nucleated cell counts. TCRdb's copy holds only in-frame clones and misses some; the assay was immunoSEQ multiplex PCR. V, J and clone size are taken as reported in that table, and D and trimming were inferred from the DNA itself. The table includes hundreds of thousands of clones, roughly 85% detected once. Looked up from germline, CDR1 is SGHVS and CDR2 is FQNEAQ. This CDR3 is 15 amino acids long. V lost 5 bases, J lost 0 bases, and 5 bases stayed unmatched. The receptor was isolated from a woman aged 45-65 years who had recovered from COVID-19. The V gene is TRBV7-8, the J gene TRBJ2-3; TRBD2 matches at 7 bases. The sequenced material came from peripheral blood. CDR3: CASSPDSGSTDTQYF. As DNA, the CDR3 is TGTGCCAGCAGCCCAGATAGCGGGAGCACAGATACGCAGTATTTT. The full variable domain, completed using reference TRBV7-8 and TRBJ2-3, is GAGVSQSPRYKVAKRGQDVALRCDPISGHVSLFWYQQALGQGPEFLTYFQNEAQLDKSGLPSDRFFAERPEGSVSTLKIQRTQQEDSAVYLCASSPDSGSTDTQYFGPGTRLTVL.